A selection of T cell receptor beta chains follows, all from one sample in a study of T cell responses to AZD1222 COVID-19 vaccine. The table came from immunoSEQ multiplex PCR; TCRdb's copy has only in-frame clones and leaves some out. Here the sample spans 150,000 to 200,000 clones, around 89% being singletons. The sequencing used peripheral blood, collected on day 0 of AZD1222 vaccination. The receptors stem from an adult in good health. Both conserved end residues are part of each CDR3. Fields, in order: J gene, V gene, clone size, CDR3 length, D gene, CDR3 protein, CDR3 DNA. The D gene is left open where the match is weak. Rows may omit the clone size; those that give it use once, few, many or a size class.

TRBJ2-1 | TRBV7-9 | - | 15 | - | CASSPRGGLIHEQFF | TGTGCCAGCAGCCCCCGTGGAGGGTTAATACATGAGCAGTTCTTC
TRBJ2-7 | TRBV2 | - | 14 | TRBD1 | CASARGQVSYEQYF | TGTGCCAGCGCAAGAGGACAGGTATCCTACGAGCAGTACTTC
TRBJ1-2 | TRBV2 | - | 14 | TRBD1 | CATRPPGGDDGYTF | TGTGCCACCCGCCCCCCAGGGGGTGATGATGGCTACACCTTC
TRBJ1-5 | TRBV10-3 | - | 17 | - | CAISGAERIESNQPQHF | TGTGCCATCAGTGGGGCAGAGAGGATTGAAAGCAATCAGCCCCAGCATTTT
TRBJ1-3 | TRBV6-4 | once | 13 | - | CASSDSPGNTIYF | TGTGCCAGCAGTGACTCCCCGGGAAACACCATATATTTT
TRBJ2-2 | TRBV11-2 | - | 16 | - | CASSAQPGANTGELFF | TGTGCCAGCAGCGCACAACCGGGGGCGAACACCGGGGAGCTGTTTTTT
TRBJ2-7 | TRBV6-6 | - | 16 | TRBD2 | CASNRMGLAGTYEQYF | TGTGCCAGCAATAGAATGGGACTAGCGGGGACCTACGAGCAGTACTTC
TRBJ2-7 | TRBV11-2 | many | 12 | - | CASSPGTLEQYF | TGTGCCAGCAGTCCTGGGACCCTCGAGCAGTACTTC
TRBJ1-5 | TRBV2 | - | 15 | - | CASTAQGRGNQPQHF | TGTGCCAGCACCGCCCAGGGCCGTGGCAATCAGCCCCAGCATTTT
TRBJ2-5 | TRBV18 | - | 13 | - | CASSSQGGVAQYF | TGTGCCAGCTCTTCCCAGGGGGGCGTGGCCCAGTACTTC
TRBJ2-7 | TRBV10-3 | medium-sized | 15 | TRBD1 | CAIRQGTYFNYEQYF | TGTGCCATCCGACAGGGCACTTACTTCAATTACGAGCAGTACTTC
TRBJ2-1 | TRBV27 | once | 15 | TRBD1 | CASSFMGTGYNEQFF | TGTGCCAGCAGTTTTATGGGGACAGGGTACAATGAGCAGTTCTTC
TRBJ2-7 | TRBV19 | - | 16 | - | CASSIGTRQGLYEQYF | TGTGCCAGTAGTATAGGTACCCGCCAAGGACTCTACGAGCAGTACTTC
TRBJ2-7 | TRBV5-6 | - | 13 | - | CASSLANRDEQYF | TGTGCCAGCAGCTTGGCTAACAGGGACGAGCAGTACTTC
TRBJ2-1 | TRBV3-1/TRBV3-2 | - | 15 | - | CASSQESIVAAEQFF | TGTGCCAGCAGCCAAGAAAGTATAGTAGCCGCTGAGCAGTTCTTC
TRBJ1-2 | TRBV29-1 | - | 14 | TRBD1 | CSVGGDRALYGYTF | TGCAGCGTTGGAGGGGACAGGGCCCTCTATGGCTACACCTTC
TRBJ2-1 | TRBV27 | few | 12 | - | CASSSMNNEQFF | TGTGCCAGCAGTTCCATGAACAATGAGCAGTTCTTC
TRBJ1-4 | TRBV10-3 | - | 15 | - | CAISDTRGSNEKLFF | TGTGCCATCAGTGATACGCGAGGCTCTAATGAAAAACTGTTTTTT
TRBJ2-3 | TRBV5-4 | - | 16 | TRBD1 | CASSSGTGRRTDTQYF | TGTGCCAGCAGCTCCGGGACAGGGCGGCGCACAGATACGCAGTATTTT
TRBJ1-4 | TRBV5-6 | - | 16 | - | CASSLGWGRQNEKLFF | TGTGCCAGCAGCCTTGGATGGGGGAGGCAAAATGAAAAACTGTTTTTT
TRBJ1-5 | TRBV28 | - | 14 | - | CASSTDRNGQPQHF | TGTGCCAGCAGCACCGACAGGAATGGCCAGCCCCAGCATTTT
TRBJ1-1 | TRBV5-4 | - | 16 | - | CASSLGGTGINTEAFF | TGTGCCAGCAGCTTGGGTGGGACGGGGATTAACACTGAAGCTTTCTTT
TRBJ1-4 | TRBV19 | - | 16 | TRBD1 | CASSLRTGVTNEKLFF | TGTGCCAGTAGCCTCCGGACAGGGGTGACTAATGAAAAACTGTTTTTT
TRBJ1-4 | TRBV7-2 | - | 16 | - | CASSLRHIATNEKLFF | TGTGCCAGCAGCTTACGACACATTGCAACTAATGAAAAACTGTTTTTT
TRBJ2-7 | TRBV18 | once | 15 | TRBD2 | CASSPPRLAGEEQYF | TGTGCCAGCTCACCACCCCGGCTAGCGGGAGAAGAGCAGTACTTC